This T cell receptor (beta chain) appears in the sequencing data of a study of T cell repertoires and Cas9 in healthy adults (dated by TCRdb to 2016 to 2019). Context from the whole study: Within the CD4 and CD8 compartments, SpCas9-reactive T cells were assessed for multi-effector potency, cytotoxicity and lineage determination. The study examined preexisting T cell immunity against the Streptococcus pyogenes Cas9 nuclease (SpCas9) used in CRISPR gene editing.

This clone was counted a few times. Its antigen remains unidentified. Base qualities are not at hand, and no much larger clone is one base apart. Libraries were prepared through the immunoSEQ multiplex PCR assay. Drawn from immuneACCESS, this table holds only the in-frame rearrangements with V and J called that TCRdb kept. Clones are partly lost; checked studies trace under half to an unresolved V gene and leave the rest unexplained. For this sample there are approximately 23,000 clones; about 90% appear just once. The ten largest clonotypes hold about 1.4% of the sample. Study-wide conclusions, independent of this receptor: SpCas9-reactive regulatory T cells were reported to mitigate proliferation and function of SpCas9-reactive effector T cells in vitro.

All of the donors in the study were healthy humans. This clonotype was obtained from a human donor in good health. Input material: CD4+ effector T cells (CD127+, CD25-, CD137-, CD154-) from PBMCs; culture status not recorded.

The nucleotides are TGTGCCATCAGTGAGTCGCAGGACAGGGGGCACGAGCAGTACTTC. The resulting protein is CAISESQDRGHEQYF. Recombination connected TRBV10-3 to TRBJ2-7; 11 middle bases align to TRBD1. From V the trimming removes 0 bases and from J it removes 5 bases, while the gene matches leave 3 bases of the junction unaccounted for. Spanning cysteine to phenylalanine, the CDR3 consists of 15 amino acids. Left in the record is the CDR3 DNA by itself, 45 bases read in frame from the first base. Reading the germline V gene gives CDR1 ENHRY and CDR2 SYGVKD.